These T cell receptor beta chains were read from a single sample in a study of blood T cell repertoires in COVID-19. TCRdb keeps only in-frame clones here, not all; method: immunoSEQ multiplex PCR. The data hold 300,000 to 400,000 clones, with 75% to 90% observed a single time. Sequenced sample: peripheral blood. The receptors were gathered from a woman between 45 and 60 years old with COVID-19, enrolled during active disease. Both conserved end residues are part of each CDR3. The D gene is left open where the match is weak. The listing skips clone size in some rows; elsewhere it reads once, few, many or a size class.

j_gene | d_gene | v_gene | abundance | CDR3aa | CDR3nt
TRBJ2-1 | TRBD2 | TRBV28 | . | CASSPTLAGGYNEQFF | TGTGCCAGCAGTCCGACTCTAGCGGGAGGGTACAATGAGCAGTTCTTC
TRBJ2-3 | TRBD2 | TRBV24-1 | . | CATSDFPTWRRTRHTDTQYF | TGTGCCACCAGTGATTTCCCGACCTGGCGTCGGACTAGACACACAGATACGCAGTATTTT
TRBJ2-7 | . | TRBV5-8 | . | CASSLDRSYEQYF | TGTGCCAGCAGCTTGGACAGGTCATACGAGCAGTACTTC
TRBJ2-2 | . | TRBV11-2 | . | CASSLVIGHGLGGTGELFF | TGTGCCAGCAGCTTAGTCATCGGACACGGGCTAGGAGGGACCGGGGAGCTGTTTTTT
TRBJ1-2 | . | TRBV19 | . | CASSINPTGAPRYYGYTF | TGTGCCAGTAGTATAAACCCGACTGGGGCCCCTAGGTACTATGGCTACACCTTC
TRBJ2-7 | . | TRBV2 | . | CASRYASVGEQYF | TGTGCCAGCAGATATGCTAGCGTGGGCGAGCAGTACTTC
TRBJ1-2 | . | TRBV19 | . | CASTTRGESNYGYTF | TGTGCCAGTACCACTCGGGGGGAGTCTAACTATGGCTACACCTTC
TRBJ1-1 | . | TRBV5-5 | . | CASSLGGTANTEAFF | TGTGCCAGCAGCTTGGGGGGCACAGCGAACACTGAAGCTTTCTTT
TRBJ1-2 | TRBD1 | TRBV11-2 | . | CASSWDSLYVVGYTF | TGTGCCAGCAGCTGGGACAGCCTCTACGTTGTAGGCTACACCTTC
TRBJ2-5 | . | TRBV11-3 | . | CASSLRGKQETQYF | TGTGCCAGCAGCTTACGGGGGAAACAAGAGACCCAGTACTTC
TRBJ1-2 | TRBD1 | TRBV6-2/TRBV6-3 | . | CASSQTGGGYGYTF | TGTGCCAGCAGCCAGACAGGGGGCGGCTATGGCTACACCTTC
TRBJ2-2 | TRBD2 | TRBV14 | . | CASSRLASNTGELFF | TGTGCCAGCAGCAGACTAGCGTCGAACACCGGGGAGCTGTTTTTT
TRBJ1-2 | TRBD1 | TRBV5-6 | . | CASTPPRTGGFNYGYTF | TGTGCCAGCACCCCTCCTAGGACAGGGGGATTTAACTATGGCTACACCTTC
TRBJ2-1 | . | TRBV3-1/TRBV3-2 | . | CASSHHDRPLKFF | TGTGCCAGCAGCCACCACGACAGGCCACTCAAGTTCTTC
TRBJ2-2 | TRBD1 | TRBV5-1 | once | CASSLRGDRADTGELFF | TGCGCCAGCAGCTTGAGGGGGGACAGGGCCGACACCGGGGAGCTGTTTTTT
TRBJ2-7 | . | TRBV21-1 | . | CASSKIQNSGTGLYEQYF | TGTGCCAGCAGCAAAATCCAGAATTCCGGGACAGGGTTATACGAGCAGTACTTC
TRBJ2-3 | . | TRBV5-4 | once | CASSLFRDTQYF | TGTGCCAGCAGCTTGTTCAGAGATACGCAGTATTTT
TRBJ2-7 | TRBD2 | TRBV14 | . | CASSRAGPSPDEQYF | TGTGCCAGCAGCCGAGCGGGACCGTCGCCCGACGAGCAGTACTTC
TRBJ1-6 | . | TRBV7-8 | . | CASSLALPPNSPLHF | TGTGCCAGCAGCTTAGCCCTCCCCCCCAATTCACCCCTCCACTTT
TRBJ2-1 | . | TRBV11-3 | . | CASSPPGHIYNEQFF | TGTGCCAGCAGCCCTCCGGGACACATCTACAATGAGCAGTTCTTC
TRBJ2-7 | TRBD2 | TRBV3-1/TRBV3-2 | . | CASSQTKNAGTSGNDPLDEQYF | TGTGCCAGCAGCCAGACAAAGAACGCCGGGACTAGCGGGAATGACCCCCTCGACGAGCAGTACTTC
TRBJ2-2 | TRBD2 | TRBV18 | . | CASQTGLAFPGELFF | TGTGCCAGCCAGACGGGACTAGCTTTCCCCGGGGAGCTGTTTTTT
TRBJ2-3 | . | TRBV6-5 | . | CASRNTADTQYF | TGTGCCAGCAGGAATACAGCAGATACGCAGTATTTT
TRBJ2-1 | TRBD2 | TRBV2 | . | CASSFLAGEGNEQFF | TGTGCCAGCAGTTTCTTAGCGGGAGAAGGAAATGAGCAGTTCTTC
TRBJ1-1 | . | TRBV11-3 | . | CASGLQGLAEAFF | TGTGCCAGCGGCTTACAGGGTTTGGCTGAAGCTTTCTTT
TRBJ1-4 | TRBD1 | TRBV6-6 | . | CASRSTGSGEKLFF | TGTGCCAGCAGATCGACAGGGTCCGGAGAAAAACTGTTTTTT
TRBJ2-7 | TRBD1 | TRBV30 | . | CAWSVGGDSYEQYF | TGTGCCTGGAGTGTAGGGGGCGACTCCTACGAGCAGTACTTC
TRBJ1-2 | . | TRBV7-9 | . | CASSLGARVHGYTF | TGTGCCAGCAGCTTAGGGGCCAGGGTCCATGGCTACACCTTC
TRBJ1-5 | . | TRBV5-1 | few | CASSFGANQPQHF | TGCGCCAGCAGCTTTGGAGCCAATCAGCCCCAGCATTTT
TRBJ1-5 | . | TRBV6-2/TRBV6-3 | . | CASSYPPEQPVNQPQHF | TGTGCCAGCAGTTACCCACCGGAACAGCCGGTCAATCAGCCCCAGCATTTT
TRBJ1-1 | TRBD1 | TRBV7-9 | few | CASAPHGTGNTEAFF | TGTGCCAGCGCTCCCCACGGGACAGGGAACACTGAAGCTTTCTTT
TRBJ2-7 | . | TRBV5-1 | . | CASSLESRYEQYF | TGCGCCAGCAGCTTGGAAAGCAGGTACGAGCAGTACTTC
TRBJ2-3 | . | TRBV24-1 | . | CATMGRKYTDTQYF | TGTGCCACCATGGGCCGAAAATACACAGATACGCAGTATTTT
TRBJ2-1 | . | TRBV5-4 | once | CASAAGLYNEQFF | TGTGCCAGCGCCGCGGGTCTTTACAATGAGCAGTTCTTC
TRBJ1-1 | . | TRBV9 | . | CASSVDRAEAAFF | TGTGCCAGCAGCGTAGACAGGGCGGAGGCCGCTTTCTTT
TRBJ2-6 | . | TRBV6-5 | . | CASSYKGDVLTF | TGTGCCAGCAGTTACAAGGGGGACGTCCTGACTTTC
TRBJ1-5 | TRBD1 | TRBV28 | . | CASSLRQGNRQPQHF | TGTGCCAGCAGTTTACGACAGGGGAATCGCCAGCCCCAGCATTTT
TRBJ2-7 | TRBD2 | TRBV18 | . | CASSPPGRVIYEQYF | TGTGCCAGCTCACCACCGGGGAGGGTGATCTACGAGCAGTACTTC
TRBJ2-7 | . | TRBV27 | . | CASRQGPSYEQYF | TGTGCCAGCAGACAGGGACCGTCCTACGAGCAGTACTTC
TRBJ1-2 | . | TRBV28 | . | CASTLEGGGGSGYTF | TGTGCCAGCACCCTCGAGGGGGGGGGAGGTAGTGGCTACACCTTC